These 30 T cell receptor beta chains share one sample of origin, sequenced in a study of T cell repertoires in cytomegalovirus infection (dated by TCRdb to between 2018 and 2020). The instrument given in TCRdb is Illumina HiSeq 1500. In TCRdb, the public reads were trimmed at Q25 with fastp and aligned with MiXCR, with productive beta chains retained. Rows are combined by CDR3 protein, so each entry shows the most common genes and DNA. Counted in this sample were hundreds of thousands of distinct CDR3 sequences; 40% to 50% of them appeared once. The top ten clonotypes cover around 45% of the sample. Their cognate antigens are unknown. The label giving this sample's treatment or condition can be read as: in vitro stimulation with specific CMV peptide epitopes to enrich CMV-specific T cells. The material sequenced was cultured PBMCs, taken from culture after CMV antigen stimulation. These receptors all come from a human donor in good health (CMV status not recorded). Some clones in this sample may be carry-over from other donors' samples.

This clonotype has a count of ten or more. V is TRBV7-2 and J is TRBJ1-1; D not resolved. CDR1 and CDR2 (germline): SGHTA, FQGNSA. The CDR3 length is 13 residues. V lost 2 bases and J 3 bases, leaving 7 bases between the germline ends. CDR3 loop: CASSLFQDTEAFF. In DNA, the CDR3 is TGTGCCAGCAGCTTATTCCAGGACACTGAAGCTTTCTTT.

V usage is TRBV7-8 and J usage is TRBJ1-5; 8 bases align to TRBD1. The CDR3 extends over 21 amino acids. V lost 5 bases and J lost 1; bases outside the gene matches: 22. Looked up from germline, CDR1 is SGHVS and CDR2 is FQNEAQ. For the CDR3, the DNA is TGTGCCAGCAGCGGTTCCGGGACAGGCCCCCCGATCCCTGAAAGCAATCAGCCCCAGCATTTT. This sequence encodes CASSGSGTGPPIPESNQPQHF.

This chain uses TRBV7-6 with TRBJ2-1, with a possible D match to TRBD2 (5 bases). The CDR3 has 18 amino acids. Germline V gene lookup returns CDR1 SGHVS and CDR2 FNYEAQ. The germline V and J ends were trimmed by 1 base and 8 bases, with 24 bases remaining between them. The DNA of the CDR3 is TGTGCCAGCAGCTTAGTAGGTCGTTACCGGGGTGGATGGGATGAGCAGTTCTTC. The encoded protein is CASSLVGRYRGGWDEQFF. The variable domain in full, with the rest retrieved from reference TRBV7-6 and TRBJ2-1, is GAGVSQSPRYKVTKRGQDVALRCDPISGHVSLYWYRQALGQGPEFLTYFNYEAQQDKSGLPNDRFSAERPEGSISTLTIQRTEQRDSAMYRCASSLVGRYRGGWDEQFFGPGTRLTVL.

Only one count was recorded for this clonotype. The rearrangement uses TRBV6-2 or TRBV6-3 and TRBJ2-7, with D uncertain. V lost 0 bases and J 4 bases, leaving 7 bases between the germline ends. The length of the CDR3 is 13 residues. Germline V gene data show CDR1 as MNHEY and CDR2 as SVGEGT. CDR3 amino acids: CASSYSSQYEQYF. The CDR3 coding sequence is TGTGCCAGCAGTTACTCGAGCCAATACGAGCAGTACTTC.

The V gene is TRBV6-5, the J gene TRBJ1-1; 9 nucleotides line up with TRBD1. J lost 6 bases, V lost 1 base, and 9 bases had no gene match. Germline CDR1 and CDR2: MNHEY and SVGAGI. The CDR3 contains 16 residues. In nucleotides, the CDR3 is TGTGCCAGCAGTTACTTTGCCGGGACAGGGTGGGCTGAAGCTTTCTTT. This encodes CASSYFAGTGWAEAFF.

This clonotype has more than one count but fewer than ten. V is TRBV7-2 and J is TRBJ2-7, with TRBD2 matching 8 bases. The CDR3 is 13 amino acids. The germline V gene has CDR1 SGHTA and CDR2 FQGNSA. V lost 0 bases, J lost 6 bases, and 1 base stayed unmatched. The CDR3 region has the DNA TGTGCCAGCAGCTTAGCTCTAGCGGGCGAGCAGTACTTC. This sequence encodes CASSLALAGEQYF.

The rearrangement joins TRBV7-2 to TRBJ2-7; 8 bases line up with TRBD2. The germline V gene has CDR1 SGHTA and CDR2 FQGNSA. This CDR3 comprises 15 residues. Trimming at V came to 3 bases and at J to 5 bases, leaving 9 bases not matched to a gene. CDR3: CASSLNAGGGNEQYF. CDR3 coding DNA: TGTGCCAGCAGCTTGAATGCGGGGGGAGGGAACGAGCAGTACTTC.

CDR3 DNA: TGTGCCAGCGGACGGAGGGGGGACAATGAGCAGTTCTTC. Its translation: CASGRRGDNEQFF. The chain combines TRBV6-5 with TRBJ2-1; either TRBD1 or TRBD2 may supply D (6 bases each). Trimming took 8 bases from V and 5 from J, leaving 13 bases between them. Germline V gene sequence: CDR1 MNHEY, CDR2 SVGAGI. CDR3 length equals 13 residues.

This clonotype came up a few times. J is TRBJ2-5 and V is TRBV12-3 or TRBV12-4; D might be TRBD2 (5 bases). The CDR3 runs to 15 residues. Deletions cut 2 bases from V and 4 bases from J, with 14 bases between. Here the CDR3 reads CASSLLARRRETQYF. The CDR3 DNA sequence: TGTGCCAGCAGTTTATTGGCCAGGAGGAGAGAGACCCAGTACTTC.

This clonotype was counted between two and nine times. J is TRBJ1-6 and V is TRBV7-2; no clear D gene. Germline CDR1 reads SGHTA; CDR2 reads FQGNSA. Trimming took 3 bases from V and 9 from J, leaving 9 bases between them. The CDR3 consists of 13 residues. The CDR3 sequence is CASSLTRGSPLHF. CDR3 coding DNA: TGTGCCAGCAGCTTGACCCGGGGTTCACCCCTCCACTTT.

There are a few counts of this clonotype. The gene calls are TRBV6-1 and TRBJ1-4; TRBD1 matches 7 bases. Germline CDR1 and CDR2: MNHNS and SASEGT. CDR3 length equals 15 residues. Unmatched junction bases numbered 12, after V lost 8 bases and J lost 6 bases. The DNA for the CDR3 is TGTGCCAGCCGGGACTCCGGGACAGTTGATGAAAAACTGTTTTTT. Its translation: CASRDSGTVDEKLFF.

This chain connects TRBV20-1 to TRBJ2-1; tentative D call: TRBD1 (7 bases). The V end was cut by 6 bases, the J end by 3 bases, with 15 bases between. The germline gives CDR1 DFQATT, CDR2 SNEGSKA (reference sequence). The CDR3 sequence is 14 residues long. Here the CDR3 DNA reads TGCAGTGCCCTCCGCGGGACAGACTACAATGAGCAGTTCTTC. It codes for CSALRGTDYNEQFF.

The gene calls are TRBV5-1 and TRBJ2-3, with a tentative D call TRBD2 (6 bases). This CDR3 region has 16 residues. Germline lookup yields CDR1 SGHRS and CDR2 YFSETQ. V gave up 4 bases and J gave up 0 bases, with 15 bases separating them. CDR3 protein: CASSEGTYISTDTQYF. The CDR3 DNA follows: TGCGCCAGCAGCGAAGGGACTTACATTAGCACAGATACGCAGTATTTT.

This clonotype was seen more than once but under ten times. J is TRBJ2-3 and V is TRBV10-3, with unresolved D. V lost 6 bases to trimming and J lost 0 bases, with 7 bases between them. CDR3 length equals 13 residues. Germline V gene sequence: CDR1 ENHRY, CDR2 SYGVKD. The chain's CDR3 is CAIRPESTDTQYF. CDR3 bases: TGTGCCATCAGACCGGAGAGCACAGATACGCAGTATTTT.

The chain has TRBV14 and TRBJ1-1, with D maybe TRBD1 (6 bases). Between the trimmed V and J ends, which lost 4 bases and 1 base, there was a span of 19 bases. Germline loops: CDR1 SGHDN, CDR2 FVKESK. The CDR3 covers 17 residues. The CDR3: CASSPTFLQGKNTEAFF. The CDR3 DNA reads as TGTGCCAGCAGCCCCACCTTTTTGCAGGGGAAGAACACTGAAGCTTTCTTT. Together with reference TRBV14 and TRBJ1-1, the CDR3 gives the full variable domain: EAGVTQFPSHSVIEKGQTVTLRCDPISGHDNLYWYRRVMGKEIKFLLHFVKESKQDESGMPNNRFLAERTGGTYSTLKVQPAELEDSGVYFCASSPTFLQGKNTEAFFGQGTRLTVV.

In DNA, the CDR3 is TGTGCCAGCAGTCGAAGAGGTCAAAAAGAGACCCAGTACTTC. Translation: CASSRRGQKETQYF. The rearrangement joins TRBV6-2 or TRBV6-3 to TRBJ2-5, with unresolved D. Trimming took 5 bases from V and 3 from J, leaving 13 bases between them. CDR3 length: 14 residues. Germline assignment: CDR1 MNHEY and CDR2 SVGEGT.

The chain links TRBV28 to TRBJ2-2; 8 nucleotides agree with TRBD1. V dropped 3 bases and J dropped 0; count of bases not matched to a gene: 9. This CDR3 is built from 18 residues. CDR1 and CDR2 (germline): MDHEN, SYDVKM. The CDR3 DNA sequence: TGTGCCAGCAGTTTCCTCGGACAGGGCGAAACGAACACCGGGGAGCTGTTTTTT. Amino acid sequence: CASSFLGQGETNTGELFF.

The genes are TRBV5-4 and TRBJ2-1; TRBD2 aligns across 12 bases. This CDR3 comprises 17 residues. From germline, CDR1 is SGHNT and CDR2 YYREEE (reference sequence). V gave up 3 bases and J gave up 0 bases; unmatched junction bases: 4. DNA for the CDR3: TGTGCCAGCAGCTCTAGACTAGCGGGGGCCTCCTACAATGAGCAGTTCTTC. It specifies CASSSRLAGASYNEQFF.

In nucleotides, the CDR3 is TGCAGTGCTACTCTAGCGGGACCCTACAATGAGCAGTTCTTC. This sequence encodes CSATLAGPYNEQFF. The gene calls are TRBV20-1 and TRBJ2-1, with TRBD2 matching over 9 bases. This CDR3 has 14 amino acids. The germline V gene has CDR1 DFQATT and CDR2 SNEGSKA (reference sequence). Germline trimming cut 4 bases from V and 2 bases from J; bases unmatched to any gene: 3.

This clonotype occurred a few times. V usage is TRBV7-6 and J usage is TRBJ1-2, with D hard to call. Per germline, CDR1 SGHVS and CDR2 FNYEAQ. Deletions cut 1 base from V and 0 bases from J, with 9 bases between. The CDR3 totals 15 residues. The CDR3 bases are TGTGCCAGCAGCTTAGGGGCAGGAGCTAACTATGGCTACACCTTC. The encoded protein is CASSLGAGANYGYTF.

The gene calls are TRBV12-3 or TRBV12-4 and TRBJ1-5; possible D gene TRBD1, 5 bases. V was shortened by 1 base and J by 2 bases, with 21 bases between the two germline ends. The CDR3 has 19 residues. The CDR3 nucleotides read TGTGCCAGCAGTTTAGTACTGCGGGGCACGGGAGTAGGCAATCAGCCCCAGCATTTT. This translates into CASSLVLRGTGVGNQPQHF.

This clonotype was seen many times. The chain couples TRBV7-2 to TRBJ2-1, with 10 bases fitting TRBD2. The germline V gene has CDR1 SGHTA and CDR2 FQGNSA. CDR3 length: 16 residues. V was pared by 5 bases and J by 7 bases, with 11 bases of the junction left unmatched. CDR3 in amino acids: CASSPTPSGGANEQFF. DNA of the CDR3: TGTGCCAGCAGCCCGACTCCTAGCGGGGGTGCGAATGAGCAGTTCTTC.

This clonotype was observed a handful of times. DNA for the CDR3: TGTGCCAGCAGCACCTCAGATACGCAGTATTTT. Translation gives CASSTSDTQYF. The chain couples TRBV7-2 to TRBJ2-3; D gene uncertain. The CDR3 is 11 amino acids. The V and J ends lost 5 bases and 4 bases respectively, with 4 bases between them. CDR1 is SGHTA, CDR2 FQGNSA, per germline.

The J gene is TRBJ1-4, the V gene TRBV12-3 or TRBV12-4; D not certain. Between the trimmed V and J ends, which lost 8 bases and 8 bases, there was a span of 15 bases. The CDR3 is 13 residues long. The CDR3 here is CASRAGIEEKLFF. The CDR3 DNA reads TGTGCCAGCCGGGCGGGTATAGAAGAAAAACTGTTTTTT.

The chain links TRBV12-3 or TRBV12-4 to TRBJ2-4; D is perhaps TRBD1 or TRBD2 (5 bases each). V was clipped by 5 bases and J by 5 bases, with 10 bases between them. The CDR3 has 13 residues. DNA of the CDR3: TGTGCCAGCAGTCTCAGGGACGAAAACATTCAGTACTTC. As protein: CASSLRDENIQYF.

This clonotype was detected a few times. J is TRBJ1-6 and V is TRBV27; D is uncertain. The V end was cut by 4 bases, the J end by 11 bases, with 15 bases between. The CDR3 has 14 residues. The V gene's germline CDR1 is MNHEY and CDR2 SMNVEV (reference sequence). The CDR3 nucleotides read TGTGCCAGCAGTTCGGGCAGAATGGGTCCACCCCTCCACTTT. This gives the protein CASSSGRMGPPLHF.

This clonotype came up a few times. CDR3 sequence: CASRTLDRHSKLFF. CDR3 coding DNA: TGTGCCAGCAGGACGCTCGACAGACACTCAAAACTGTTTTTT. The chain joins TRBV5-5 to TRBJ1-4; D might be TRBD1 (5 bases). Trimming removed 5 bases at V and 10 bases at J, with 18 bases between. The CDR3 has 14 residues. CDR1 is SGHKS, CDR2 YYEKEE, per germline (reference sequence).

This chain uses TRBV5-5 with TRBJ2-7, with D possibly matching TRBD2 (5 bases). Trimming removed 2 bases at V and 0 bases at J, with 12 bases between. The germline CDR1 and CDR2 sequences are SGHKS and YYEKEE (reference sequence). The CDR3 runs to 15 residues. The CDR3 loop reads CASSLGGSYSYEQYF. The CDR3 DNA reads TGTGCCAGCAGCTTAGGAGGCTCGTACTCCTACGAGCAGTACTTC.

This clonotype was recorded a few times. V gene TRBV6-5 combines with J gene TRBJ2-3; 8 bases align to TRBD2. The CDR3 totals 17 residues. V shed 4 bases and J 2 bases; nucleotides not matched to a gene: 11. Germline lookup yields CDR1 MNHEY and CDR2 SVGAGI. CDR3 loop: CASSSKRTAGATDTQYF. The CDR3 nucleotides read TGTGCCAGCAGTTCCAAACGGACAGCGGGGGCCACAGATACGCAGTATTTT.

With respect to this clonotype: One junction end does not reproduce the germline sequence, and a read error may be involved. This CDR3 reads CASSLVFGGLNNEQFF. CDR3 in DNA: TGTGCCAGCAGCTTGGTTTTCGGGGGTCTGAACAATGAGCAGTTCTTC. V usage is TRBV5-3 and J usage is TRBJ2-1; weak D call: TRBD2 (6 bases). TRBV5-3 is an open reading frame, and its role is uncertain. This CDR3 is 16 amino acids long.